Described below is a single T cell receptor (beta chain) sequence and its context. Authors' processing steps: Quantification of nucleated cells was approximated via reference gene primer amplification. Some clones are missing from TCRdb's copy, which holds only in-frame ones; the method was immunoSEQ multiplex PCR. V, J and clone size are taken as reported in that table, and D and trimming were inferred from the DNA itself. The sample lists almost 250,000 clones, 80% to 90% occurring once. The CDR3 covers 15 residues. These data are taken from a study of blood T cell repertoires in COVID-19. This receptor was taken from a woman under 40 who had recovered from COVID-19. V and J are TRBV21-1 and TRBJ1-5. TRBV21-1 is classified as a pseudogene. The specimen sequenced was PBMCs or T cells enriched from blood (not recorded which). This CDR3 reads CASGRQGRVSQPQHF. The DNA of the CDR3 is TGTGCCAGCGGCCGTCAGGGGAGGGTCAGTCAGCCCCAGCATTTT.